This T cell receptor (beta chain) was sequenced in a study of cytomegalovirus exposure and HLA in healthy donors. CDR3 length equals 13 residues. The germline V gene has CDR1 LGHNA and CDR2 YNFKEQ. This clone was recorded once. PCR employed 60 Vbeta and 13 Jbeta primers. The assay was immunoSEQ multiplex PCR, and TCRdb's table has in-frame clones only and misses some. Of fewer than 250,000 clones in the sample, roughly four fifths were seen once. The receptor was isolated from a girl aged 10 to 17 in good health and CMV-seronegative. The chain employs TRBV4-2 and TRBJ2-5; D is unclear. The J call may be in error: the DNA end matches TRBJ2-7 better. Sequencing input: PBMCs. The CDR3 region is CASSRSSIYEQYF. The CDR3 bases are TGTGCCAGCAGCAGATCTAGTATCTACGAGCAGTACTTC.